This note documents a single T cell receptor beta chain sequence. Its antigen remains unidentified. Base qualities are missing; no much larger clone stands one base away. The V end loses 5 bases and the J end loses 6 bases, and a stretch of 16 bases separates them. Inclusive of the bounding cysteine and phenylalanine, the CDR3 is 14 residues long. The retained sequence is limited to the CDR3, 42 bases, with the frame set at the first base. As encoded in the germline V gene, CDR1 is SGHAT while CDR2 is FQNNGV. This entry belongs to a study of shared T cell receptors in the human thymus (dated by TCRdb to the early 2020s). Study-wide context: The study examined how self-reactive, shared T-cell receptor alpha chains are generated in the human thymus.

Library preparation employed the immunoSEQ multiplex PCR assay. This immuneACCESS table, as held by TCRdb, lists in-frame sequences with V and J called but not all clones. Of the missing ones, under half trace to an unresolved V gene in checked studies; the others have no known cause. This sample gives about 660,000 clones in total; over 75% of them show up just once. Jointly, the top ten make up 0.0085% to 0.012% of the sample. These data were also reused for a study on human thymus T cells. The second paper further reports: The donors were immunologically healthy infants in Finland who had open corrective cardiac surgery for congenital heart defects. Thymus tissue was collected as surgical resects that were removed during corrective cardiac surgery. Usage of V and J gene segments appeared to be biased in both the thymic and the peripheral blood repertoires. According to the related research, thymic TCR repertoires were highly overlapping among unrelated individuals. The study described the TCR alpha and beta repertoires in under 10 infant thymus samples and a few matching peripheral blood samples. The cohort included several male and a couple of female infants, with donor ages spanning 7 to 244 days. Thymocytes were released mechanically from tissue and stored at -70 °C as pellets of roughly 8.5-32 million cells. A QIAsymphony instrument was used to extract genomic DNA from the frozen cell pellets. Using the immunoSEQ multiplex PCR assay, the TCRB and TCRAD loci were amplified from a standardized quantity of quality-controlled genomic DNA. The V(D)J region was spanned by amplicons of a length sufficient to cover the CDR3 and to identify V and J genes. Amplicon sequencing was performed on an Illumina platform through the commercial immunoSEQ service. Primer bias and sequencing errors were corrected as previously described, and TCRAD and TCRB were defined on the basis of the IMGT database. Repertoires were analysed with immunoSEQ Analyzer 3.0 and VDJTools, covering basic statistics, V/J segment usage, diversity estimates, rarefaction and pairwise overlap. To estimate diversity, the Chao1, ChaoE, Efron-Thisted, Shannon and inverse Simpson indices were applied, and diversity was also estimated on datasets down-sampled to the smallest sample. Repertoire overlap used strict matching of CDR3 nucleotide sequence, V gene and J gene, with Jaccard-based multidimensional scaling clustering. On average, thymus samples yielded roughly 770,000 unique TCRB clonotypes, whereas blood samples yielded around 84,000.

The receptor's source is a boy less than two years old with a congenital heart defect. Donor details come from another sample of the same person, matched by shared clones. The source material was thymocytes. The chain couples TRBV11-2 to TRBJ1-1; the D region possibly corresponds to TRBD1 (6 bases align). CDR3 sequence: CASSLTGKAAEAFF. The base sequence is TGTGCCAGCAGCCTAACAGGGAAGGCTGCTGAAGCTTTCTTT.